Sequencing of this TCR beta chain was carried out in a study of resident and recirculating memory T cells in vitiligo. On the study more broadly: Whole samples, not sorted cells, were homogenized and used for genomic DNA extraction.

The assay was immunoSEQ multiplex PCR, and TCRdb's table has in-frame clones only and misses some. The data show roughly 76,000 clones, approximately 91% seen once. After removal of 3 bases from V and 8 bases from J, the junction contained 9 bases not matched to a gene. The CDR3 consists of 16 residues. The germline V gene encodes CDR1 KGHSH and CDR2 LQKENI. This clone has a single count. The sequenced sample was blood. The chain uses TRBV18 and TRBJ1-6; 8 bases map to TRBD1. The sequence came from a male donor with vitiligo. The CDR3 DNA reads as TGTGCCAGCTCACCCAGGGGGCACAGTACCGATTCACCCCTCCACTTT. This gives the protein CASSPRGHSTDSPLHF.